This T cell receptor beta chain was recorded in a study of blood T cell repertoires in COVID-19. The overall study: The United States, Italy and Spain supplied acute and convalescent COVID-19 samples.

Sequencing was performed with immunoSEQ multiplex PCR; in TCRdb, only in-frame clones are kept and a portion is missing. The table includes 200,000 to 250,000 clones, approximately 79% detected once. This clone was observed a handful of times. CDR1 and CDR2 from the germline V gene are MGHRA and YSYEKL. The CDR3 consists of 16 residues. The V gene end was trimmed by 1 base and the J gene end by 3 bases; junction bases not matched to a gene: 8. Sequenced input: peripheral blood. This receptor was taken from a woman older than 75 with active or convalescent COVID-19. The genes are TRBV4-1 and TRBJ1-1; 7 bases match TRBD1. CDR3 sequence reads: CASSQGRGVVDTEAFF. In DNA, the CDR3 is TGCGCCAGCAGCCAAGGCAGGGGGGTGGTGGACACTGAAGCTTTCTTT.